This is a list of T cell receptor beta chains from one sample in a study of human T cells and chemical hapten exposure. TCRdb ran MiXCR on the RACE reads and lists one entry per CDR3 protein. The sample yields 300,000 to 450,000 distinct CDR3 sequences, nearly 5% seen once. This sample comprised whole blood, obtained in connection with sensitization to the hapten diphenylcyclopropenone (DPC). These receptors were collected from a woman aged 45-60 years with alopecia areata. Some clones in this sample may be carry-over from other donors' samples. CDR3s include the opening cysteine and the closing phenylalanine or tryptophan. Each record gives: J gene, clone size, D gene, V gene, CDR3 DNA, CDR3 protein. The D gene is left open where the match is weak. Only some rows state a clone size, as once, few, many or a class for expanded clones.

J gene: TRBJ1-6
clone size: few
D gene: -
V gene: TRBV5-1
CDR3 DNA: TGCGCCAGCAGCTCCAGGGTAGGGGATTCACCCCTCCACTTT
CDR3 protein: CASSSRVGDSPLHF

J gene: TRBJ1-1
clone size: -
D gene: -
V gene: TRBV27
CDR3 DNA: TGTGCCAGCAGTTTGGGGCTGCACACTGAAGCTTTCTTT
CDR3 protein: CASSLGLHTEAFF

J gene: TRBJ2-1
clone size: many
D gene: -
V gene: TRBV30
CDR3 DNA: TGTGCCTGGGGTATCAATGAGCAGTTCTTC
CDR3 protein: CAWGINEQFF

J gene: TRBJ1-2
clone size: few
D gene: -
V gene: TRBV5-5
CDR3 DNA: TGTGCCAGCAGCTTGGCAGCCAGGGTGGCCTATGGCTACACCTTC
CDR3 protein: CASSLAARVAYGYTF

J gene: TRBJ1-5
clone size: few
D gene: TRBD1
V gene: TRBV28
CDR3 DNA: TGTGCCAGCAGTTTGGTCCAGGGGGCAGGTAATCAGCCCCAGCATTTT
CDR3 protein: CASSLVQGAGNQPQHF

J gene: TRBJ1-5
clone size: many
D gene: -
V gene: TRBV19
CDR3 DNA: TGTGCCAGTAGTGCCGACGACAGCTATAATCAGCCCCAGCATTTT
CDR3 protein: CASSADDSYNQPQHF

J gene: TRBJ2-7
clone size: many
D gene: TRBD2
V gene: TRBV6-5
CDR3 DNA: TGTGCCAGCAGTCCAGGACTAGCGGGAGCAGGATACGAGCAGTACTTC
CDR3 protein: CASSPGLAGAGYEQYF

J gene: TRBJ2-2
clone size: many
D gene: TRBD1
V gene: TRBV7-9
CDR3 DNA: TGTGCCAGCAGGTCAGGGGGCACGAACACCGGGGAGCTGTTTTTT
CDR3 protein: CASRSGGTNTGELFF

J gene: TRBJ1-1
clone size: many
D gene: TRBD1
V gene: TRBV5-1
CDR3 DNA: TGCGCCAGCAGCTCACAGGGGCGGGACACTGAAGCTTTCTTT
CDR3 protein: CASSSQGRDTEAFF

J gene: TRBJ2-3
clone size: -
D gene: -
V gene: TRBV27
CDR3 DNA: TGTGCCAGCACTCCTTGGCCAGCCCGGGATACGCAGTATTTT
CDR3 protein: CASTPWPARDTQYF

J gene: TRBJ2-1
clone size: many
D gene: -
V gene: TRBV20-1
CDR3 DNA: TGCAGTGCTAATGAGGAAGGGTCCTACAATGAGCAGTTCTTC
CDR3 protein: CSANEEGSYNEQFF

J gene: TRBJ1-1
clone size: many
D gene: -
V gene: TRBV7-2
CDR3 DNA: TGTGCCAGCAGTTTGGGGAGGGTAGGAAGGACTGAAGCTTTCTTT
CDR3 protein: CASSLGRVGRTEAFF

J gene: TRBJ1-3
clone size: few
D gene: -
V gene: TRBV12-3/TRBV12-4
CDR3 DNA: TGTGCCAGCAGGCAGAATACAGGAAACACCATATATTTT
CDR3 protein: CASRQNTGNTIYF

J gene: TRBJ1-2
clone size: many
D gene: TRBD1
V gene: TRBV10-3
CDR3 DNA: TGTGCCATCAGTGAGACGGGACAGGGAGGTGGCTACACCTTC
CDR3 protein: CAISETGQGGGYTF

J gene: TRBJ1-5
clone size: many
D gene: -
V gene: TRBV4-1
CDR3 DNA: TGCGCCAGCAGCCAAGATCCCGAGCCTGGGGGCAATCAGCCCCAGCATTTT
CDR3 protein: CASSQDPEPGGNQPQHF

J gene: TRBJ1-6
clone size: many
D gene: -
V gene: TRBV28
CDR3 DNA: TGTGCCAGCTACGCGAGCTCCTATAATTCACCCCTCCACTTT
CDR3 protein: CASYASSYNSPLHF

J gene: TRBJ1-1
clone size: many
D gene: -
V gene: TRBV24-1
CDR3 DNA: TGTGCCACCAGTGGTGGAGGGCCAGCTTTCTTT
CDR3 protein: CATSGGGPAFF

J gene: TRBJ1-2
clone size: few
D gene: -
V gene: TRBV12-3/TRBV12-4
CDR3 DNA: TGTGCCAGCAGTTTCGGTCAGGGGACTATAAACTATGGCTACACCTTC
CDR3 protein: CASSFGQGTINYGYTF

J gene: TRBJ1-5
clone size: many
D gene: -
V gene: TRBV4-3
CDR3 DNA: TGCGCCAGCAGCCAAGCTGCAGGAATGAGCAATCAGCCCCAGCATTTT
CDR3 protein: CASSQAAGMSNQPQHF

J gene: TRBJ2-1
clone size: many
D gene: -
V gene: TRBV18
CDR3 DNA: TGTGCCAGCTCACCAGCGGGCGCGGGGCAGTTCTTC
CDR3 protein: CASSPAGAGQFF

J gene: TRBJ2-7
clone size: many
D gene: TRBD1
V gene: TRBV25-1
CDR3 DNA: TGTGCCAGCAGTCGGGGGACAGGGTTCCACGAGCAGTACTTC
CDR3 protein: CASSRGTGFHEQYF

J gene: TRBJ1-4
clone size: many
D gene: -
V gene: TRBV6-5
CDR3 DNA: TGTGCCAGCAGCCAGGACGGGCCGGCAACTAATGAAAAACTGTTTTTT
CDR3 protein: CASSQDGPATNEKLFF

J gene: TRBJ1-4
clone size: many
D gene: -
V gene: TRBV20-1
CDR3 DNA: TGCAGTGCTCTGTCGCTGGGGAAAGGTGAAAAACTGTTTTTT
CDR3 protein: CSALSLGKGEKLFF